This note documents a single TCR beta chain sequence. Antigen specificity is unknown. Per germline, CDR1 SEHNR and CDR2 FQNEAQ (reference sequence). The CDR3 has 17 residues. V dropped 5 bases and J dropped 0; count of bases not matched to a gene: 8. This sample is drawn from a study of T cell repertoires in cytomegalovirus infection. The wider study: CMV infection plus the matching HLA type was flagged by public TCR beta signatures. General study findings and limits: The response measured ex vivo was dominated by TCR beta clonotypes (HLA-C-restricted and CMV-specific).

Each CDR3 protein gets one entry after TCRdb re-called the reads with MiXCR. Here the sample spans about 770,000 distinct CDR3 sequences, 25% to 30% being singletons. The source material was cultured CD8+ T cells from PBMCs, sampled from culture after CMV antigen stimulation. The clonotype comes from a human donor in good health (CMV status not recorded). Some clones in this sample may be carry-over from other donors' samples. This rearrangement joins TRBV7-9 to TRBJ1-5, with 9 bases that match TRBD1. CDR3 bases: TGTGCCAGCAGCCCCCCCGGGACAGGGTATAGCAATCAGCCCCAGCATTTT. Translating gives CASSPPGTGYSNQPQHF.